These 16 T cell receptor beta chains were all obtained from the same sample, sequenced in a study of blood T cells in healthy people across ages. A second PCR, run for about 6 to 12 cycles, used a sample-barcoded 5' primer plus a J-beta primer mix. TCRdb re-called the 5' RACE reads through MiXCR, storing one row per CDR3 protein. The profile covers approximately 2,000,000 distinct CDR3 sequences, with about two fifths appearing a single time and more than 20% taken by the ten largest. Sequences were obtained from blood. The receptor source for this set is a human donor in good health.

The J gene is TRBJ2-7, the V gene TRBV6-5; D might be TRBD1 or TRBD2, each matching 5 bases. Germline V gives CDR1 MNHEY, CDR2 SVGAGI. This CDR3 is 14 amino acids long. Trimming stripped 8 bases from V and 1 base from J, with 15 bases between. DNA for the CDR3: TGTGCCAGCGCGACCGGGACGGAATCCTACGAGCAGTACTTC. Protein: CASATGTESYEQYF.

There are a few counts of this clonotype. This rearrangement joins TRBV6-2 or TRBV6-3 to TRBJ1-1, with no clear D. The CDR3 is 13 residues long. V was pared by 0 bases and J by 6 bases, with 8 bases between. CDR1 is MNHEY and CDR2 is SVGEGT in the germline V gene. Here the CDR3 DNA reads TGTGCCAGCAGTTACTCAGAACATGCTGAAGCTTTCTTT. Translating it yields CASSYSEHAEAFF.

This chain joins TRBV4-1 and TRBJ2-7, with TRBD2 as a possible D gene (6 bases). The CDR3 covers 16 residues. Germline CDR1 and CDR2: MGHRA and YSYEKL. The germline V and J ends were trimmed by 0 bases and 4 bases, with 16 bases remaining between them. The CDR3: CASSQDRGTLTYEQYF. CDR3 nucleotides: TGCGCCAGCAGCCAAGATCGGGGGACCCTAACTTACGAGCAGTACTTC.

The chain recombines TRBV7-2 with TRBJ1-2; 8 nucleotides agree with TRBD1. Trimming took 2 bases from V and 5 from J; bases not matched to a gene: 4. This CDR3 is built from 14 residues. Germline V gene data show CDR1 as SGHTA and CDR2 as FQGNSA. The CDR3 here is CASSLYDRGYGYTF. The CDR3 DNA sequence: TGTGCCAGCAGCTTATATGACAGGGGATATGGCTACACCTTC.

This clonotype was counted at least ten times. J is TRBJ2-5 and V is TRBV27, with D maybe TRBD1 (6 bases). Germline V gene sequence: CDR1 MNHEY, CDR2 SMNVEV (reference sequence). The CDR3 spans 15 residues. Trimming left V 1 base short and J 5 bases short, with 14 bases between. The CDR3 is CASSLFPGAGETQYF. The DNA for the CDR3 is TGTGCCAGCAGTTTATTCCCAGGGGCTGGGGAGACCCAGTACTTC.

A few counts support this clonotype. The chain couples TRBV12-3 or TRBV12-4 to TRBJ2-1; 12 bases fit TRBD2. J was trimmed by 8 bases and V by 6 bases; bases with no gene match: 8. The CDR3 sequence is 15 residues long. The CDR3 loop reads CASRRLAGAGDEQFF. The DNA for the CDR3 is TGTGCCAGCAGGAGACTAGCGGGGGCCGGGGATGAGCAGTTCTTC.

The V gene is TRBV10-3, the J gene TRBJ1-2; 7 bases are shared with TRBD1. Looked up from germline, CDR1 is ENHRY and CDR2 is SYGVKD. The junction had 9 bases not matched to a gene; V was cut back by 8 bases and J by 0 bases. CDR3 size: 15 residues. The CDR3 DNA is TGTGCCATCGGGGGAAACAGGGGAACTAACTATGGCTACACCTTC. Translating it yields CAIGGNRGTNYGYTF.

As regards this clonotype: At one of its ends the junction is not consistent with the germline gene, which may arise from a read error. V usage is TRBV6-6 and J usage is TRBJ2-4, with a tentative D call TRBD1 (6 bases). The CDR3 length is 18 residues. Germline CDR1 reads MNHNY; CDR2 reads SVGAGI (reference sequence). This CDR3 is CASSSGSGTLLAKNIQDF. The CDR3 DNA sequence: TGTGCCAGCAGTTCCGGTTCTGGGACACTCCTAGCCAAAAACATTCAGGACTTC.

The J gene is TRBJ1-1, the V gene TRBV20-1; D is unclear. Germline V gene sequence: CDR1 DFQATT, CDR2 SNEGSKA (reference sequence). Between the trimmed V and J ends, which lost 4 bases and 1 base, there was a span of 16 bases. The CDR3 consists of 15 residues. The CDR3 loop is CSATLGGIENTEAFF. CDR3 DNA: TGCAGTGCTACCCTAGGAGGAATTGAGAACACTGAAGCTTTCTTT.

This rearrangement joins TRBV4-1 to TRBJ1-1; D is unresolved. The CDR3 loop spans 14 amino acids. CDR1 MGHRA and CDR2 YSYEKL come from the germline V gene. The ends were cut back, 0 bases at V and 5 bases at J, with 10 bases in the middle. In DNA form, the CDR3 reads TGCGCCAGCAGCCAAGAGAGAACTGAAACTGAAGCTTTCTTT. This translates into CASSQERTETEAFF.

V gene TRBV6-1 combines with J gene TRBJ2-5; D is ambiguous. The DNA end is more similar to TRBJ2-7, so the J call may be wrong. Germline CDR1 is MNHNS and CDR2 is SASEGT. The CDR3 totals 13 residues. The CDR3 is CASSSVGWDEQYF. In DNA, the CDR3 is TGTGCCAGCAGTTCAGTGGGGTGGGACGAGCAGTACTTC.

The genes are TRBV7-9 and TRBJ2-5; D may be TRBD1 or TRBD2 (5 bases each). The V end lost 4 bases, the J end lost 11 bases, and 14 bases lay between the germline ends. Germline CDR1 and CDR2: SEHNR and FQNEAQ (reference sequence). The CDR3 sequence is 12 residues long. CDR3 sequence reads: CASSYLGPEQYF. As DNA, the CDR3 is TGTGCCAGCAGCTACCTGGGACCGGAGCAGTACTTC. The complete variable domain, with remaining parts taken from reference TRBV7-9 and TRBJ2-5, reads DTGVSQNPRHKITKRGQNVTFRCDPISEHNRLYWYRQTLGQGPEFLTYFQNEAQLEKSRLLSDRFSAERPKGSFSTLEIQRTEQGDSAMYLCASSYLGPEQYFGPGTRLLVL.

This clonotype was counted only a few times. The V gene is TRBV10-3, the J gene TRBJ2-7, with D hard to call. Trimming cost V 10 bases and J 2 bases, with 9 bases left between them. CDR1 and CDR2 (germline): ENHRY, SYGVKD. The CDR3 loop spans 11 amino acids. The CDR3 DNA sequence: TGTGCCACCTCCGGGCCCTACGAGCAGTACTTC. Its protein is CATSGPYEQYF.

This clonotype was seen many times. The rearrangement joins TRBV15 to TRBJ2-1; a possible D gene is TRBD2 (7 bases). CDR1 and CDR2 (germline): LNHNV, YYDKDF (reference sequence). There are 15 residues in the CDR3. The V end lost 3 bases, the J end lost 5 bases, and 14 bases lay between the germline ends. Written as DNA, the CDR3 is TGTGCCACCAGCAGGTACTCGCGGGGGCACAATGAGCAGTTCTTC. Amino acids: CATSRYSRGHNEQFF. Full variable domain (outside the CDR3, taken from reference TRBV15 and TRBJ2-1): DAMVIQNPRYQVTQFGKPVTLSCSQTLNHNVMYWYQQKSSQAPKLLFHYYDKDFNNEADTPDNFQSRRPNTSFCFLDIRSPGLGDTAMYLCATSRYSRGHNEQFFGPGTRLTVL.

This chain connects TRBV7-2 to TRBJ2-7, with 9 bases fitting TRBD1. The end of the DNA fits TRBJ2-5 better, so the J call may be wrong. The germline V gene encodes CDR1 SGHTA and CDR2 FQGNSA. CDR3 size: 18 residues. In DNA, the CDR3 is TGTGCCAGCAGCCCCGAAGGGACAGGGTTTCCAACCGGGGAGACCCAGTACTTC. The encoded protein is CASSPEGTGFPTGETQYF.

The genes are TRBV12-3 or TRBV12-4 and TRBJ1-2; a possible D gene is TRBD1 (6 bases). V was shortened by 3 bases and J by 3 bases, with 14 bases between the two germline ends. The CDR3 contains 15 residues. The CDR3 here is CASSFTAGVDYGYTF. The CDR3, as DNA: TGTGCCAGCAGTTTTACGGCAGGGGTGGACTATGGCTACACCTTC.